The 26 T cell receptor beta chains below were found in one sample sequenced in a study of blood T cell repertoires in COVID-19. Sequencing was performed with immunoSEQ multiplex PCR; in TCRdb, only in-frame clones are kept and a portion is missing. The table has fewer than 55,000 clones, 81% seen once; the top ten hold 26%. Material: peripheral blood. The source of these receptors is a woman of 80 years or more with COVID-19, enrolled during active disease.

The CDR3 DNA reads TGCAGCGTAGTGACAGGGGGCGGATACGAGCAGTACTTC. Its translation: CSVVTGGGYEQYF. This rearrangement joins TRBV29-1 to TRBJ2-7, with 10 bases identical to TRBD1. After removal of 6 bases from V and 4 bases from J, the junction contained 6 bases not matched to a gene. CDR1 is SQVTM, CDR2 ANQGSEA, per germline. The CDR3 spans 13 residues.

The chain couples TRBV28 to TRBJ1-4; TRBD1 is a possible D gene (6 bases). The germline V gene encodes CDR1 MDHEN and CDR2 SYDVKM. This CDR3 comprises 15 residues. Trimming removed 4 bases at V and 7 bases at J, with 16 bases between. In nucleotides, the CDR3 is TGTGCCAGCAGTTCAGCACAGGGTCGAGGTGAAAAACTGTTTTTT. This codes for CASSSAQGRGEKLFF.

The chain carries TRBV11-2 and TRBJ1-3; a weak D match, TRBD1 (6 bases). The germline V gene has CDR1 SGHAT and CDR2 FQNNGV. The CDR3 loop spans 15 amino acids. Trimming shortened V by 5 bases and J by 2 bases, and 13 bases separated the two germline ends. This chain's CDR3 is CASSQRQGTGNTIYF. CDR3 DNA sequence: TGTGCCAGCAGCCAAAGGCAGGGGACTGGAAACACCATATATTTT.

This chain uses TRBV28 with TRBJ2-3; 9 bases line up with TRBD2. The CDR3 extends over 15 amino acids. J lost 3 bases, V lost 2 bases, and 3 bases had no gene match. CDR1 and CDR2 from the germline V gene are MDHEN and SYDVKM. The chain's CDR3 is CASSLAGGMTDTQYF. The CDR3 region has the DNA TGTGCCAGCAGTTTAGCGGGAGGGATGACAGATACGCAGTATTTT.

This clone was observed a few times. The chain recombines TRBV6-5 with TRBJ1-1; 7 bases agree with TRBD1. Germline CDR1 is MNHEY and CDR2 is SVGAGI. V lost 6 bases, J lost 0 bases, and 4 bases stayed unmatched. The CDR3 runs 14 residues. The CDR3, as DNA: TGTGCCAGCAGCCAGGACAGGTTGAACACTGAAGCTTTCTTT. It is translated as CASSQDRLNTEAFF.

The rearrangement uses TRBV7-9 and TRBJ1-1; 8 positions match TRBD1. After removal of 4 bases from V and 7 bases from J, the junction contained 17 bases not matched to a gene. Germline V CDR1 and CDR2: SEHNR, FQNEAQ (reference sequence). The CDR3 has 17 amino acids. CDR3 loop: CASSSNTGGPRTVEAFF. The CDR3, as DNA: TGTGCCAGCAGCTCCAATACAGGGGGACCTCGAACAGTTGAAGCTTTCTTT.

The chain uses TRBV9 and TRBJ2-7; TRBD2 matches at 7 bases. CDR1 is SGDLS and CDR2 is YYNGEE in the germline V gene. The length of the CDR3 is 12 residues. Trimming removed 0 bases from V and 6 bases from J; junction bases left unmatched: 0. The CDR3 protein is CASSVVAGEQYF. The CDR3 coding sequence is TGTGCCAGCAGCGTAGTAGCGGGCGAGCAGTACTTC.

This clone was counted a single time. The chain couples TRBV27 to TRBJ2-1; 7 nucleotides match TRBD2. This CDR3 is built from 16 residues. The germline gives CDR1 MNHEY, CDR2 SMNVEV (reference sequence). J gave up 2 bases and V 7 bases, and 11 bases lay outside the gene matches. CDR3 sequence (DNA): TGTGCCAGCACCAAAGGGGCGGGAGTAACCTACAATGAGCAGTTCTTC. It translates to CASTKGAGVTYNEQFF.

The rearrangement links TRBV5-1 to TRBJ2-2; TRBD1 matches at 8 bases. Germline CDR1 reads SGHRS; CDR2 reads YFSETQ. V lost 4 bases to trimming and J lost 1 base; unmatched junction nucleotides: 3. The CDR3 has 15 residues. The CDR3 loop reads CASSVGQGNTGELFF. The CDR3 DNA reads as TGCGCCAGCAGCGTTGGACAGGGGAACACCGGGGAGCTGTTTTTT.

The J gene is TRBJ2-7, the V gene TRBV2; 7 bases line up with TRBD1. Germline assignment: CDR1 SNHLY and CDR2 FYNNEI. The CDR3 runs 15 residues. V lost 6 bases to trimming and J lost 9 bases; unmatched junction nucleotides: 17. Written as DNA, the CDR3 is TGTGCCAGCAGGGGACAGCCCACTATTAGTTGGGGGCAGTACTTC. Its protein product is CASRGQPTISWGQYF. Full variable domain (rest looked up from reference TRBV2 and TRBJ2-7): EPEVTQTPSHQVTQMGQEVILRCVPISNHLYFYWYRQILGQKVEFLVSFYNNEISEKSEIFDDQFSVERPDGSNFTLKIRSTKLEDSAMYFCASRGQPTISWGQYFGPGTRLTVT.

The rearrangement links TRBV9 to TRBJ2-4; D is undetermined. This CDR3 spans 16 amino acids. The V end lost 0 bases, the J end lost 1 base, and 11 bases lay between the germline ends. Germline lookup yields CDR1 SGDLS and CDR2 YYNGEE. CDR3 sequence reads: CASSVGSGAAKNIQYF. The CDR3 DNA is TGTGCCAGCAGCGTAGGGTCGGGTGCGGCCAAAAACATTCAGTACTTC.

This chain joins TRBV19 and TRBJ2-1; 8 bases map to TRBD2. The CDR3 extends over 17 amino acids. V lost 0 bases, J lost 6 bases, and 10 bases stayed unmatched. Per the germline V gene, CDR1 is LNHDA and CDR2 is SQIVND (reference sequence). This chain's CDR3 is CASSIDLRIAGSNEQFF. In DNA, the CDR3 is TGTGCCAGTAGTATAGATCTTCGGATAGCGGGGTCCAATGAGCAGTTCTTC.

V gene TRBV27 combines with J gene TRBJ2-7, with 7 bases identical to TRBD1. Per germline, CDR1 MNHEY and CDR2 SMNVEV (reference sequence). Trimming removed 4 bases from V and 0 bases from J; junction bases left unmatched: 6. This CDR3 comprises 15 residues. CDR3 sequence: CASSSTDRASYEQYF. CDR3 DNA sequence: TGTGCCAGCAGTTCTACCGACAGGGCCTCCTACGAGCAGTACTTC.

The chain uses TRBV19 and TRBJ1-5; 7 bases are a match to TRBD1. The CDR3 is 15 residues long. Germline V gene sequence: CDR1 LNHDA, CDR2 SQIVND (reference sequence). The junction had 2 bases not matched to a gene; V was cut back by 1 base and J by 2 bases. The CDR3 spells CASSIGTGGNQPQHF. CDR3 sequence (DNA): TGTGCCAGTAGTATAGGTACAGGGGGCAATCAGCCCCAGCATTTT.

The chain employs TRBV19 and TRBJ2-1; 10 bases fit TRBD2. The germline gives CDR1 LNHDA, CDR2 SQIVND (reference sequence). The CDR3 contains 18 residues. V lost 3 bases, J lost 8 bases, and 16 bases stayed unmatched. The CDR3 loop reads CASSIIFSRTSGSYEQFF. The CDR3 DNA reads as TGTGCCAGTAGTATCATCTTTTCGAGGACTAGCGGTAGTTATGAGCAGTTCTTC.

V is TRBV27 and J is TRBJ2-7; D is unresolved. This CDR3 contains 14 residues. Per germline, CDR1 MNHEY and CDR2 SMNVEV (reference sequence). V lost 2 bases, J lost 2 bases, and 10 bases lay in between. CDR3 bases: TGTGCCAGCAGTTTACACGCAGTTACCTACGAGCAGTACTTC. This gives the protein CASSLHAVTYEQYF.

The chain couples TRBV7-9 to TRBJ2-2, with 7 positions matching TRBD2. This CDR3 has 16 amino acids. Germline CDR1 SEHNR, CDR2 FQNEAQ (reference sequence). V lost 5 bases and J lost 13; bases outside the gene matches: 19. CDR3 amino acids: CASSPWWGSGLGTLFF. The CDR3 region has the DNA TGTGCCAGCAGCCCCTGGTGGGGTAGCGGGTTGGGGACGCTGTTTTTT. The whole variable domain, remainder taken from reference TRBV7-9 and TRBJ2-2, is DTGVSQNPRHKITKRGQNVTFRCDPISEHNRLYWYRQTLGQGPEFLTYFQNEAQLEKSRLLSDRFSAERPKGSFSTLEIQRTEQGDSAMYLCASSPWWGSGLGTLFFGEGSRLTVL.

The table lists this clone with a few counts. The chain recombines TRBV6-6 with TRBJ2-1; D perhaps matches TRBD2 (7 bases). CDR3 length: 17 amino acids. With 5 bases removed from V and 9 bases from J, the gap between germline ends came to 26 bases. Germline assignment: CDR1 MNHNY and CDR2 SVGAGI (reference sequence). The DNA of the CDR3 is TGTGCCAGCAGTCACCGGAACGCAGCGGGAAAGGGGGGTGAGCAGTTCTTC. It encodes CASSHRNAAGKGGEQFF.

This clone was counted a single time. This rearrangement joins TRBV11-3 to TRBJ2-1; tentatively, D is TRBD1 (5 bases). Germline assignment: CDR1 SGHNT and CDR2 YENEEA. The CDR3 runs to 16 residues. V shed 1 base and J shed 6 bases, with 16 bases lying between them. CDR3 bases: TGTGCCAGCAGCTTAGGAGGTGGTTGGGGCGGCAATGAGCAGTTCTTC. Translation gives CASSLGGGWGGNEQFF. The full variable domain, its missing parts supplied by reference TRBV11-3 and TRBJ2-1, is EAGVVQSPRYKIIEKKQPVAFWCNPISGHNTLYWYLQNLGQGPELLIRYENEEAVDDSQLPKDRFSAERLKGVDSTLKIQPAELGDSAVYLCASSLGGGWGGNEQFFGPGTRLTVL.

The V gene is TRBV7-9, the J gene TRBJ2-3; a weak D match, TRBD2 (6 bases). Between the trimmed V and J ends, which lost 5 bases and 4 bases, there was a span of 13 bases. The CDR3 loop spans 14 amino acids. Germline V lookup: CDR1 SEHNR, CDR2 FQNEAQ (reference sequence). The CDR3: CASSPGLASDTQYF. For the CDR3, the DNA is TGTGCCAGCAGCCCGGGGCTAGCGTCAGATACGCAGTATTTT.

V and J are TRBV6-1 and TRBJ1-5; D is undetermined. The CDR3 runs 14 residues. The ends were cut back, 2 bases at V and 6 bases at J, with 11 bases in the middle. Germline lookup yields CDR1 MNHNS and CDR2 SASEGT. This CDR3 reads CASSEKTAIQPQHF. Here the CDR3 DNA reads TGTGCCAGCAGTGAAAAAACAGCTATTCAGCCCCAGCATTTT.

Here the CDR3 DNA reads TGCGCCAGCAGTCAATCGTGGCAGATAAACAATGAGCAGTTCTTC. Amino acid sequence: CASSQSWQINNEQFF. The rearrangement links TRBV23-1 to TRBJ2-1; D uncertain. TRBV23-1 counts as an open reading frame of uncertain function. This CDR3 is built from 15 residues. V was pared by 0 bases and J by 5 bases, with 11 bases between.

The CDR3 loop reads CASSDSAASGSTDTQYF. The DNA for the CDR3 is TGTGCCAGCAGTGACTCGGCCGCTTCGGGTAGCACAGATACGCAGTATTTT. The chain uses TRBV6-4 and TRBJ2-3, with unresolved D. Per germline, CDR1 MRHNA and CDR2 SNTAGT. V lost 0 bases to trimming and J lost 0 bases, with 13 bases between them. The CDR3 is made up of 17 amino acids.

The genes are TRBV6-2 or TRBV6-3 and TRBJ2-1, with D possibly being TRBD1 (5 bases). Looked up from germline, CDR1 is MNHEY and CDR2 is SVGEGT. The CDR3 is 13 amino acids. V gave up 0 bases and J gave up 6 bases, with 6 bases separating them. This chain's CDR3 is CASSYSQGNEQFF. The CDR3 region has the DNA TGTGCCAGCAGTTACTCCCAGGGCAATGAGCAGTTCTTC.

The rearrangement uses TRBV7-2 and TRBJ2-7, with 12 bases identical to TRBD1. After removal of 2 bases from V and 6 bases from J, the junction contained 17 bases not matched to a gene. This CDR3 spans 19 amino acids. The germline V gene has CDR1 SGHTA and CDR2 FQGNSA. CDR3 sequence: CASSLPFVRTGTGGREQYF. CDR3 DNA sequence: TGTGCCAGCAGCTTACCGTTCGTCAGAACCGGGACAGGGGGCCGCGAGCAGTACTTC.

The chain uses TRBV29-1 and TRBJ1-2; 10 nucleotides match TRBD1. Germline-derived CDR1 and CDR2 are SQVTM and ANQGSEA. The length of the CDR3 is 15 residues. The V and J ends lost 8 bases and 3 bases, in that order; junction bases with no gene match: 12. CDR3 coding DNA: TGCAGCTTAAGCGGGACAGGGGCCGGAGACTATGGCTACACCTTC. As protein: CSLSGTGAGDYGYTF.